Included here is one T cell receptor (beta chain) sequence, with context. This record comes from a study of blood T cell repertoires in COVID-19. Looking at the study overall: Sample material is recorded as cDNA or gDNA derived from T cells, B-cell-depleted T cells, or PBMCs.

Germline-derived CDR1 and CDR2 are MGHRA and YSYEKL. The CDR3 consists of 15 residues. The ends lost 7 bases at V and 5 bases at J; junction bases unmatched: 11. Sequencing used immunoSEQ multiplex PCR; TCRdb keeps in-frame clones, though not all of them. Here the sample spans fewer than 250,000 clones, around 88% being singletons. The chain combines TRBV4-1 with TRBJ1-1, with 9 bases matching TRBD1. The sample taken for sequencing was peripheral blood. This sequence originates from a man in his fifties with active or convalescent COVID-19. The CDR3 region has the DNA TGCGCCAGCACCCCCCGGGACAGGGTAAATACTGAAGCTTTCTTT. Protein sequence: CASTPRDRVNTEAFF.